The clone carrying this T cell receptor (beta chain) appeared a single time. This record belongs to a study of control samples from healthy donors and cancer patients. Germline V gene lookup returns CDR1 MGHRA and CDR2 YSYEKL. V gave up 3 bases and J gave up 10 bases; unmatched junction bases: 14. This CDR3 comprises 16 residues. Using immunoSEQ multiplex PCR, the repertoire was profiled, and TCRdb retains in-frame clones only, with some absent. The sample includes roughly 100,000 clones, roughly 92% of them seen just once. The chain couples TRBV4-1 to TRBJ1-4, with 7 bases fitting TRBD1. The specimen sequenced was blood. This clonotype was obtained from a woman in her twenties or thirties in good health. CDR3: CASSQVPTGTVGKLFF. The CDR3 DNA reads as TGCGCCAGCAGCCAGGTGCCGACAGGGACGGTAGGAAAACTGTTTTTT.